The rows below give T cell receptor beta chains drawn from one sample of a study of blood T cell repertoires in COVID-19. Clones were sequenced by immunoSEQ multiplex PCR, and TCRdb holds only the in-frame ones, with some missing. The table includes around 140,000 clones, 86% detected once. Sequenced sample: peripheral blood. These receptors were taken from a woman in her 70s with COVID-19, enrolled during active disease. CDR3s include the opening cysteine and the closing phenylalanine or tryptophan. D genes are given only for firm matches. The size entry is marked missing in some rows and otherwise reads once, few, many or a size class.

TRBD1	.	TRBJ2-7	TRBV6-5	TGTGCCAGCAGTTCCGGGACAGGGGTCTCCTACGAGCAGTACTTC	CASSSGTGVSYEQYF
TRBD1	.	TRBJ2-7	TRBV7-3	TGTGCCAGCAGCACGGGACAGGGCCCCTACGAGCAGTACTTC	CASSTGQGPYEQYF
TRBD2	.	TRBJ2-2	TRBV10-3	TGTGCCATCAACATAGCGGGGGGACCCGGGGAGCTGTTTTTT	CAINIAGGPGELFF
.	.	TRBJ2-1	TRBV27	TGTGCCAGCAGTCGATGGGCCCCGGGGGGCGAGCAGTTCTTC	CASSRWAPGGEQFF
TRBD1	.	TRBJ1-5	TRBV7-9	TGTGCCAGCGGCCCGGACAGGGGGAGCAATCAGCCCCAGCATTTT	CASGPDRGSNQPQHF
.	.	TRBJ1-5	TRBV28	TGTGCCAGCAGTTCCCTCAGGCAGGGCGGCAATCAGCCCCAGCATTTT	CASSSLRQGGNQPQHF
.	.	TRBJ1-4	TRBV7-9	TGTGCCAGCAGCTTAATCGGGGATAATGAAAAACTGTTTTTT	CASSLIGDNEKLFF
.	.	TRBJ1-2	TRBV29-1	TGCAGCGTTGACTACCGTACCTATGGCTACACCTTC	CSVDYRTYGYTF
TRBD1	.	TRBJ1-1	TRBV2	TGTGCCAGCAGGGGACAGGGGACGGGGACTGAAGCTTTCTTT	CASRGQGTGTEAFF
.	.	TRBJ2-3	TRBV27	TGTGCCAGCAGTTTATCGAGGGACTCTGAGTATACGCAGTATTTT	CASSLSRDSEYTQYF
.	.	TRBJ1-2	TRBV28	TGTGCCACACGTTGGACAGCTAGTAACTATGGCTACACCTTC	CATRWTASNYGYTF
TRBD1	.	TRBJ2-2	TRBV5-1	TGCGCCAGCAGCTCAAACCCGGGACAGGGGTATTTGGCCGGGGAGCTGTTTTTT	CASSSNPGQGYLAGELFF
TRBD2	.	TRBJ2-3	TRBV10-3	TGTGCCATCAGCGCGACTAGCGGGGCGACTAGCACAGATACGCAGTATTTT	CAISATSGATSTDTQYF
TRBD1	.	TRBJ1-2	TRBV7-8	TGTGCCAGCAGCTGGGACAGGGAACCTTCCGGCTACACCTTC	CASSWDREPSGYTF
TRBD1	.	TRBJ1-4	TRBV5-1	TGCGCCAGCAGCCCGGCGGGACAGACTAATGAAAAACTGTTTTTT	CASSPAGQTNEKLFF
.	.	TRBJ1-1	TRBV5-4	TGTGCCAGCAGCTTAGGTAGGGGAGGTACTGAAGCTTTCTTT	CASSLGRGGTEAFF
.	.	TRBJ2-7	TRBV3-1/TRBV3-2	TGTGCCAGCAGCCAAGAGTGGTCGGTTCGGGATGAGCAGTACTTC	CASSQEWSVRDEQYF
.	.	TRBJ2-1	TRBV7-2	TGTGCCAGCAGCTTAGCCCCGGCAGGGTACAATGAGCAGTTCTTC	CASSLAPAGYNEQFF
TRBD1	.	TRBJ1-3	TRBV6-5	TGTGCCAGCAGTTACGGGGACAGCTCTGGAAACACCATATATTTT	CASSYGDSSGNTIYF
.	.	TRBJ2-1	TRBV30	TGTGCCTGGATGGGGAGGTATGAGCAGTTCTTC	CAWMGRYEQFF
TRBD2	.	TRBJ2-1	TRBV9	TGTGCCAGCAGCTTTGGACCCGGGACTAGCGGCTATGAGCAGTTCTTC	CASSFGPGTSGYEQFF
.	once	TRBJ2-3	TRBV10-2	TGCGCCAGCAGTGTCGCCTATAGCACAGATACGCAGTATTTT	CASSVAYSTDTQYF
TRBD2	.	TRBJ2-5	TRBV4-1	TGCGCCAGCAGCCTCCTCCCGGGGGGGCCAGAGACCCAGTACTTC	CASSLLPGGPETQYF
.	.	TRBJ2-6	TRBV19	TGTGCCAGTAGACGACAGGTTTATGGGGCCAACGTCCTGACTTTC	CASRRQVYGANVLTF
TRBD1	.	TRBJ2-1	TRBV6-5	TGTGCCAGCAGTTTCCTCCCGGGACAGGGAGGTGGTGAGCAGTTCTTC	CASSFLPGQGGGEQFF
.	.	TRBJ2-1	TRBV6-1	TGTGCCAGCAGTGGAGGTCTACAGGGTTGGTCCTACAATGAGCAGTTCTTC	CASSGGLQGWSYNEQFF
.	.	TRBJ2-2	TRBV18	TGTGCCAGCTCACCAATTTCTAACACCGGGGAGCTGTTTTTT	CASSPISNTGELFF
TRBD2	.	TRBJ2-2	TRBV5-1	TGCGCCAGCAGCTTGGCTCGAGCGGGGGCCAACAGGGCCGGGGAGCTGTTTTTT	CASSLARAGANRAGELFF
.	.	TRBJ1-2	TRBV28	TGTGCCAGCAGCTCCCCCTCCGTTTATGGCTACACCTTC	CASSSPSVYGYTF
TRBD1	.	TRBJ1-2	TRBV6-2/TRBV6-3	TGTGCCAGCAGTTACTCGTTCGCCGGGACAGGGACTTACGGCTACACCTTC	CASSYSFAGTGTYGYTF
.	few	TRBJ1-1	TRBV5-1	TGCGCCAGCAGCTTGACAGGGTCGGGAACTGAAGCTTTCTTT	CASSLTGSGTEAFF
TRBD1	.	TRBJ1-5	TRBV29-1	TGCAGCGCTGGGACAGACAACAATCAGCCCCAGCATTTT	CSAGTDNNQPQHF
.	.	TRBJ1-2	TRBV28	TGTGCCAGCAGAGCGGACTATGGCTACACCTTC	CASRADYGYTF
.	.	TRBJ2-1	TRBV2	TGTGCCAGCAGTCCCCTCCGGAGTGTATATGAGCAGTTCTTC	CASSPLRSVYEQFF
.	.	TRBJ2-3	TRBV19	TGTGCCAGTAGTATAGCGGGACAAGGTACAGATACGCAGTATTTT	CASSIAGQGTDTQYF